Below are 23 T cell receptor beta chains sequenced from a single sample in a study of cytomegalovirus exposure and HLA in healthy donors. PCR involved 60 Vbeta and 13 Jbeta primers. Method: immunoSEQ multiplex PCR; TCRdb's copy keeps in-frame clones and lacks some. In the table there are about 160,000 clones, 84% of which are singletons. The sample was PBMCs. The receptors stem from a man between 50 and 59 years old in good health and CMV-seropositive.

The CDR3 coding sequence is TGTGCCAGCAGTTTACAGGGACTTTCCTACGAGCAGTACGTC. Its translation: CASSLQGLSYEQYV. The V and J genes are TRBV28 and TRBJ2-7; a possible D gene is TRBD2 (6 bases). Germline V gene sequence: CDR1 MDHEN, CDR2 SYDVKM. V lost 2 bases and J lost 1, with 9 bases in between. The CDR3 runs 14 residues.

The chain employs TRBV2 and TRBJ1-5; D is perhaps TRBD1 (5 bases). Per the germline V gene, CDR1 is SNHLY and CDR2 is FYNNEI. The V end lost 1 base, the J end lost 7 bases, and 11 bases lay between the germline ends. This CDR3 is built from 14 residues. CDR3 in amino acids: CASSEEGRVQPQHF. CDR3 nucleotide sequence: TGTGCCAGCAGTGAAGAGGGCAGGGTGCAGCCCCAGCATTTT.

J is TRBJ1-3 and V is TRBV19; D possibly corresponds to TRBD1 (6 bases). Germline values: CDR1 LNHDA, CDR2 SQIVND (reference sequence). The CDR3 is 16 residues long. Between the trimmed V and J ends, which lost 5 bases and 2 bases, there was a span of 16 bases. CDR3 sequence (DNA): TGTGCCAGTAGTCCTATCGGGACAAGGGCTGGAAACACCATATATTTT. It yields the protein CASSPIGTRAGNTIYF. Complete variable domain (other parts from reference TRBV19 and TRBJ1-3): DGGITQSPKYLFRKEGQNVTLSCEQNLNHDAMYWYRQDPGQGLRLIYYSQIVNDFQKGDIAEGYSVSREKKESFPLTVTSAQKNPTAFYLCASSPIGTRAGNTIYFGEGSWLTVV.

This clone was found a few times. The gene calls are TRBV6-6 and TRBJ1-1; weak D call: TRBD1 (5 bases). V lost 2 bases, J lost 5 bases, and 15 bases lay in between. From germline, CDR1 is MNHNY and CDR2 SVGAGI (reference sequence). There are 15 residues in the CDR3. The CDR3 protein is CASSYRGVQGTEAFF. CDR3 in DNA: TGTGCCAGCAGTTACCGGGGGGTGCAGGGAACTGAAGCTTTCTTT.

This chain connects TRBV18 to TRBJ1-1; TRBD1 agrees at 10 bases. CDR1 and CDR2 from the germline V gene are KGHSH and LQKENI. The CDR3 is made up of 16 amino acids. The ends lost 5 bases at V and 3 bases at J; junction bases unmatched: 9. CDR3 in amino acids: CASSILLGTGDTEAFF. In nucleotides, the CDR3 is TGTGCCAGCTCAATTCTCCTGGGGACAGGGGACACTGAAGCTTTCTTT.

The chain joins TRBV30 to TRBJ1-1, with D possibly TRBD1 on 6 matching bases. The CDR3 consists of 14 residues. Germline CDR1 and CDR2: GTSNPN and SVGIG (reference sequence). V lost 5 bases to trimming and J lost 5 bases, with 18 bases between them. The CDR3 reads CAWSSGARGTEAFF. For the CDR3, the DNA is TGTGCCTGGTCCAGCGGGGCGAGGGGGACTGAAGCTTTCTTT.

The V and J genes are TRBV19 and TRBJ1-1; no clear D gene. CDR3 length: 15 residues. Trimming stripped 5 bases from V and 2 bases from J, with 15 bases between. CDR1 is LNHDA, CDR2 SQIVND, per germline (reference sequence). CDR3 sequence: CASSPGIYVNTEAFF. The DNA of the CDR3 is TGTGCCAGTAGTCCCGGTATATATGTCAACACTGAAGCTTTCTTT.

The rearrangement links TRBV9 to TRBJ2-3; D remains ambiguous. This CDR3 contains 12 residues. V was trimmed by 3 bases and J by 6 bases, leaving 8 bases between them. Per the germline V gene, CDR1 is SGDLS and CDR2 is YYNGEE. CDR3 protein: CASSAYLDTQYF. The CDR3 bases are TGTGCCAGCAGCGCCTACCTTGATACGCAGTATTTT.

Here the CDR3 reads CAWRRGRDTEAFF. The DNA of the CDR3 is TGTGCCTGGAGACGGGGGAGGGACACTGAAGCTTTCTTT. The rearrangement joins TRBV30 to TRBJ1-1; D possibly corresponds to TRBD1 (5 bases). V was cut by 3 bases and J by 3 bases, with 11 bases left in between. The CDR3 spans 13 residues. Germline-derived CDR1 and CDR2 are GTSNPN and SVGIG (reference sequence).

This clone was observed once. CDR3 in amino acids: CASSLAGRMNTEAFF. The CDR3 nucleotides are TGTGCCAGCAGTTTAGCAGGCCGGATGAACACTGAAGCTTTCTTT. The V gene is TRBV27, the J gene TRBJ1-1; D unresolved. CDR3 length: 15 residues. The V gene's germline CDR1 is MNHEY and CDR2 SMNVEV (reference sequence). Trimming took off 2 bases at V and 0 bases at J, with 10 bases between the two ends.

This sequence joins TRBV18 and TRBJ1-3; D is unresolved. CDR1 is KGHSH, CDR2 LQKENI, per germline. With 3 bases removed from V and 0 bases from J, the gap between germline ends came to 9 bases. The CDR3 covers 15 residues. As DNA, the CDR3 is TGTGCCAGCTCACCGCGCACTGGCTCTGGAAACACCATATATTTT. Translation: CASSPRTGSGNTIYF.

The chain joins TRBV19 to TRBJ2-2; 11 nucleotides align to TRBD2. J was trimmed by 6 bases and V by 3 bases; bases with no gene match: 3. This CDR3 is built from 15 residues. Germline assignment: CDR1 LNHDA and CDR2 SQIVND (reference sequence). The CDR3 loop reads CASSITSGGAGELFF. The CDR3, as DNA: TGTGCCAGTAGTATCACTAGCGGGGGTGCCGGGGAGCTGTTTTTT. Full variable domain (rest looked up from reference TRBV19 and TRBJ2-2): DGGITQSPKYLFRKEGQNVTLSCEQNLNHDAMYWYRQDPGQGLRLIYYSQIVNDFQKGDIAEGYSVSREKKESFPLTVTSAQKNPTAFYLCASSITSGGAGELFFGEGSRLTVL.

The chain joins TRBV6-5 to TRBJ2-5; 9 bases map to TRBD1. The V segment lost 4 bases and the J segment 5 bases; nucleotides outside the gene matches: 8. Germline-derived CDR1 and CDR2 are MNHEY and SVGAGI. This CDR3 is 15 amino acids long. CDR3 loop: CASSWGGTGRETQYF. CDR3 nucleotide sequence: TGTGCCAGCAGTTGGGGAGGGACAGGGCGGGAGACCCAGTACTTC.

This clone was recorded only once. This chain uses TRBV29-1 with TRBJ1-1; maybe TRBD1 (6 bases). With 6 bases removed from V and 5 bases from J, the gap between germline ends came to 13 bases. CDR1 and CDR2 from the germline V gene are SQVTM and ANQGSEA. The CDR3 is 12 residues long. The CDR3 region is CSVQGTGTEAFF. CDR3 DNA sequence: TGCAGCGTACAGGGAACGGGGACTGAAGCTTTCTTT.

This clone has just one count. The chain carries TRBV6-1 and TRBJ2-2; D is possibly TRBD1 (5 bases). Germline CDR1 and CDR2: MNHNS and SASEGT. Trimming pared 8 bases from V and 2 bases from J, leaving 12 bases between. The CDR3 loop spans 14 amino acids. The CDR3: CASLQGPNTGELFF. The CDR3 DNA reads TGTGCCAGCCTCCAGGGTCCTAACACCGGGGAGCTGTTTTTT.

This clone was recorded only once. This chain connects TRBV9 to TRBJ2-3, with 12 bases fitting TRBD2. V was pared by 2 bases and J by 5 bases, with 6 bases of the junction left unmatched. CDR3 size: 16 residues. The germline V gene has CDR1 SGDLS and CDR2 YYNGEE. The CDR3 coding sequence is TGTGCCAGCAGCGTCCGACTAGCGGGAGAGTTAGATACGCAGTATTTT. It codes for CASSVRLAGELDTQYF.

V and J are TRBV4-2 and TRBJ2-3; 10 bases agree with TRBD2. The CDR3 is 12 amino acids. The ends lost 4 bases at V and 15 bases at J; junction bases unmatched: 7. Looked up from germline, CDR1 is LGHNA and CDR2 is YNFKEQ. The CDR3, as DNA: TGTGCCAGCAGCCGGACTAGCGGCGCATCTTATTTT. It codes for CASSRTSGASYF.

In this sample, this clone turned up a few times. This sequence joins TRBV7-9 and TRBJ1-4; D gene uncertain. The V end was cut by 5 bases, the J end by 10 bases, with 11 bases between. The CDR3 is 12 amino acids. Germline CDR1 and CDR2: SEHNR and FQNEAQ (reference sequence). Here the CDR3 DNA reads TGTGCCAGCAGCACCCAGGAAGGAAAACTGTTTTTT. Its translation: CASSTQEGKLFF.

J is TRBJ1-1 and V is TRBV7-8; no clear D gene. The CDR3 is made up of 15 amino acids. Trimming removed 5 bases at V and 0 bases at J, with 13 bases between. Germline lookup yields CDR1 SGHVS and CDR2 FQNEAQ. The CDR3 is CASSPANLLNTEAFF. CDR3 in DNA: TGTGCCAGCAGCCCAGCGAACCTTTTGAACACTGAAGCTTTCTTT.

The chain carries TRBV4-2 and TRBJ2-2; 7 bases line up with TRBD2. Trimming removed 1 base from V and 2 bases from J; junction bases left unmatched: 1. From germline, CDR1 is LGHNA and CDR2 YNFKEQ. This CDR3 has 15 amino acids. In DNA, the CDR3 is TGTGCCAGCAGCCAAGCGGGGGGTAACACCGGGGAGCTGTTTTTT. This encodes CASSQAGGNTGELFF.

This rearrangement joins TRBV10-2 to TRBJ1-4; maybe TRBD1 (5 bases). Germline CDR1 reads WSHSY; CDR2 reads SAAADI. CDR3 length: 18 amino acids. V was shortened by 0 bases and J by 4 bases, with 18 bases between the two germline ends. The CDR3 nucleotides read TGCGCCAGCAGTGAGTCGACGGTTGTACAGGCTCTTAATGAAAAACTGTTTTTT. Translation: CASSESTVVQALNEKLFF.

The CDR3 protein is CASSLSGGQSYEQYF. DNA for the CDR3: TGTGCCAGCAGTCTCAGCGGGGGGCAATCCTACGAGCAGTACTTC. The chain carries TRBV2 and TRBJ2-7; 9 bases map to TRBD2. Germline V CDR1 and CDR2: SNHLY, FYNNEI. The CDR3 has 15 amino acids. The junction had 6 bases not matched to a gene; V was cut back by 5 bases and J by 1 base.

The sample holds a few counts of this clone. CDR3 DNA: TGTGCCAGCAGCCCTAAGAGGTTACAGGGTACAAACACCATATATTTT. Its translation: CASSPKRLQGTNTIYF. The V gene is TRBV7-8, the J gene TRBJ1-3; D may be TRBD1 (6 bases). Germline loops: CDR1 SGHVS, CDR2 FQNEAQ. The CDR3 length is 16 residues. Trimming took 5 bases from V and 6 from J, leaving 20 bases between them.